What follows describes a single T cell receptor (beta chain). While infection was still active, Seattle patients were enrolled and then followed longitudinally. Per the authors' pipeline: Amplified reference gene primers provided the basis for estimating nucleated cell counts. This table comes from immunoSEQ multiplex PCR, and its TCRdb copy is limited to in-frame clones, with some not included. That table is the source of V, J and clone size, and D and trimming were worked out from the DNA. The data hold 160,000 or so clones, with 80% to 95% observed a single time. The sample belongs to a study of blood T cell repertoires in COVID-19. About the study: Specimens from acute and convalescent COVID-19 originated in the United States, Italy and Spain. PBMCs, B-cell-depleted T cells, or T cells provided the cDNA or gDNA that made up the material.

V gave up 10 bases and J gave up 5 bases; unmatched junction bases: 14. The CDR3 has 14 amino acids. Germline V gives CDR1 MNHEY, CDR2 SVGAGI. The gene calls are TRBV6-5 and TRBJ2-7; TRBD2 matches at 7 bases. The sequenced sample consisted of peripheral blood. This clonotype originated in an older woman with COVID-19, enrolled during active disease. This CDR3 is CATTRGREGHEQYF. Here the CDR3 DNA reads TGTGCCACCACCAGAGGGAGGGAGGGACACGAGCAGTACTTC.